One sample yielded the 2 T cell receptor beta chains listed below, sequenced in a study of blood T cell repertoires in COVID-19. The data were produced by immunoSEQ multiplex PCR, yet TCRdb's version contains in-frame clones alone and is incomplete. The table lists about 58,000 clones, roughly nine tenths of them singletons, with approximately 9.2% in the top ten. Material for sequencing was peripheral blood. These TCRs come from a woman in her seventies with active COVID-19.

The V gene is TRBV14, the J gene TRBJ2-3, with 8 bases identical to TRBD2. Germline V gives CDR1 SGHDN, CDR2 FVKESK. CDR3 size: 15 residues. Trimming took 2 bases from V and 6 from J; bases not matched to a gene: 7. CDR3 in amino acids: CASSQQGLGEDTQYF. CDR3 nucleotide sequence: TGTGCCAGCAGCCAACAGGGACTAGGGGAGGATACGCAGTATTTT.

The chain joins TRBV28 to TRBJ2-5; D gene unclear. CDR3 size: 12 residues. Germline V CDR1 and CDR2: MDHEN, SYDVKM. V shed 7 bases and J shed 2 bases, with 8 bases lying between them. Here the CDR3 reads CASTALQETQYF. For the CDR3, the DNA is TGTGCCAGCACGGCACTACAAGAGACCCAGTACTTC.